This T cell receptor (beta chain) was found in a study of T cells after yellow fever vaccination. General study results and limits: Abundant contaminating clonotypes from the bulk population could appear in FACS-sorted repertoires. Relatively few clonotypes were ones that appeared in both CD4 and CD8 compartments. A weaker secondary response peaked on day 5, the primary on day 15.

The ends lost 1 base at V and 4 bases at J; junction bases unmatched: 5. The CDR3 totals 16 residues. Germline V lookup: CDR1 SGHTA, CDR2 FQGNSA. 5'RACE template switching produced TCR cDNA carrying a universal primer site and UMIs. TCRdb analysed the 5' RACE reads with MiXCR anew, one entry per CDR3 protein. The table has fewer than 650,000 distinct CDR3 sequences, just over 20% seen once. The table lists this clonotype with a few counts. Its antigen is unidentified. This TCR derives from a man between 18 and 29 years old who received the YFV17D yellow fever vaccine. This rearrangement joins TRBV7-2 to TRBJ2-5; 11 bases map to TRBD2. The source was PBMCs, collected about 20 days after the first yellow fever vaccination. In DNA, the CDR3 is TGTGCCAGCAGCTTAGTTGGACTAGCGGGTAGAGAGACCCAGTACTTC. Amino acid sequence: CASSLVGLAGRETQYF.